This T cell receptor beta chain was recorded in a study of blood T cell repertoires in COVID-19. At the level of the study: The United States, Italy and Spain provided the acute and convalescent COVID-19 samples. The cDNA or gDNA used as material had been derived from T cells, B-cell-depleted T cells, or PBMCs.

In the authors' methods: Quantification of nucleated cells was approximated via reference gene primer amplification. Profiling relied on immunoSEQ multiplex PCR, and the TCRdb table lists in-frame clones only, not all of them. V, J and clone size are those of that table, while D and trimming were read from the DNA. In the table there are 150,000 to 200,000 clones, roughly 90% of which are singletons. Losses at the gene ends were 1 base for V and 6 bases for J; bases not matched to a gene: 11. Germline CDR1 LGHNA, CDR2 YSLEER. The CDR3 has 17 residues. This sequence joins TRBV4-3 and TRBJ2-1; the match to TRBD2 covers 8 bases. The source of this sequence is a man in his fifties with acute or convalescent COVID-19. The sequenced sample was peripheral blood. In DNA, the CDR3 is TGCGCCAGCAGCCAAGGGGCTATCGGGACTAGTGTCAATGAGCAGTTCTTC. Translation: CASSQGAIGTSVNEQFF.